A single sample gave rise to the 6 T cell receptor beta chains below, sequenced in a study of blood T cell repertoires in COVID-19 (TCRdb year 2020). Libraries came from the immunoSEQ multiplex PCR assay. TCRdb re-hosts the immuneACCESS table, in-frame sequences only. Its copies lack some clones; in the studies checked, an unresolved V gene accounts for under half of them, and the cause for the rest is not known. This sample lists fewer than 150,000 clones; around 87% were detected once. Under 6.5% of the sample is taken by the ten largest. Sequencing was carried out using peripheral blood. The receptors come from a human donor in a cohort sampled during active COVID-19.

The chain joins TRBV25-1 to TRBJ1-2; D is undetermined. Germline V lookup: CDR1 MGHDK, CDR2 SYGVNS. V lost 5 bases and J lost 0, with 13 bases in between. This CDR3 is 15 amino acids long. In DNA form, the CDR3 reads TGTGCCAGCAGTCTAGACGCCGGAGCTAACTATGGCTACACCTTC. It translates to CASSLDAGANYGYTF.

V usage is TRBV19 and J usage is TRBJ1-2; no clear D gene. CDR1 is LNHDA and CDR2 is SQIVND in the germline V gene (reference sequence). CDR3 length: 17 residues. The V and J ends lost 5 bases and 8 bases respectively, with 27 bases between them. CDR3 bases: TGTGCCAGTAGTTCGGGAATGTGGTGGGAGAGCCTGGGCGGCTACACCTTC. Protein product: CASSSGMWWESLGGYTF.

The V and J genes are TRBV10-3 and TRBJ2-6, with D maybe TRBD2 (5 bases). Per germline, CDR1 ENHRY and CDR2 SYGVKD. The CDR3 has 18 amino acids. V gave up 8 bases and J gave up 0 bases, with 20 bases separating them. CDR3 protein: CAISRVSGSDSGANVLTF. CDR3 nucleotide sequence: TGTGCCATCTCGAGGGTATCGGGGAGTGACTCTGGGGCCAACGTCCTGACTTTC.

The chain carries TRBV19 and TRBJ2-5; D possibly corresponds to TRBD1 (6 bases). Trimming took off 0 bases at V and 0 bases at J, with 8 bases between the two ends. Germline V gene sequence: CDR1 LNHDA, CDR2 SQIVND (reference sequence). This CDR3 comprises 15 residues. DNA of the CDR3: TGTGCCAGTAGTATAGACAGGGGATACCAAGAGACCCAGTACTTC. Translated: CASSIDRGYQETQYF.

V and J are TRBV4-1 and TRBJ2-7; D possibly corresponds to TRBD1 (5 bases). Germline loops: CDR1 MGHRA, CDR2 YSYEKL. CDR3 length equals 17 residues. Trimming cost V 0 bases and J 0 bases, with 15 bases left between them. The CDR3 coding sequence is TGCGCCAGCAGCCAAGAGGTACCGGACACATTCTCCTACGAGCAGTACTTC. This codes for CASSQEVPDTFSYEQYF.

The rearrangement links TRBV7-9 to TRBJ2-7, with a weak D call TRBD2 (5 bases). V was clipped by 4 bases and J by 5 bases, with 15 bases between them. The CDR3 length is 14 residues. CDR1 SEHNR and CDR2 FQNEAQ come from the germline V gene (reference sequence). CDR3 protein: CASSSSKGFHEQYF. The DNA for the CDR3 is TGTGCCAGCAGCTCTAGCAAGGGCTTCCACGAGCAGTACTTC.